The 28 T cell receptor beta chains given below trace back to one sample, sequenced in a study of beta chain features in type 1 diabetes (dated by TCRdb to the late 2010s). Overall study outcomes, separate from this receptor: Type 1 diabetes patients showed a moderate but significant shortening of TCRB CDR3 length in all four CD4+ subsets.

The antigens of these receptors remain unknown. The protocol used for the library was the immunoSEQ multiplex PCR assay. The entire amount of isolated RNA was reverse transcribed using the High Capacity cDNA Reverse Transcription Kit, so the sequenced TCRB transcripts were expressed ones. TCRdb re-hosts the immuneACCESS table, in-frame sequences only. Its copies lack some clones; in the studies checked, an unresolved V gene accounts for under half of them, and the cause for the rest is not known. The sample contains about 700,000 clones, under 15% of them found a single time. 0.022% of the sample is in the top ten clones. The sample consisted of naive CD4+ T cells from blood. The cell subset or site label on this specimen signifies: true naive CD4+ T cells. All receptors come from a man aged 18 to 30 with type 1 diabetes.

V usage is TRBV5-4 and J usage is TRBJ2-1, with TRBD1 identical over 8 bases. The CDR3 totals 15 residues. Germline assignment: CDR1 SGHNT and CDR2 YYREEE (reference sequence). The V and J ends lost 4 bases and 3 bases, in that order; junction bases with no gene match: 6. CDR3 sequence: CASSQEDRDYNEQFF. In nucleotides, the CDR3 is TGTGCCAGCAGCCAAGAGGACAGGGACTACAATGAGCAGTTCTTC.

This clone has only a few counts. The chain carries TRBV2 and TRBJ1-1; D remains ambiguous. Deletions cut 6 bases from V and 1 base from J, with 9 bases between. CDR3 length: 13 amino acids. CDR1 is SNHLY, CDR2 FYNNEI, per germline. CDR3: CASSPESNTEAFF. For the CDR3, the DNA is TGTGCCAGCAGCCCCGAGTCGAACACTGAAGCTTTCTTT.

Comments on this clone: This sample includes further DNA sequences coding for the same CDR3. J is TRBJ2-5 and V is TRBV7-9; D is perhaps TRBD1 or TRBD2 (6 bases each). The V gene lost 0 bases and the J gene lost 5 bases, with 10 bases spanning the gap. Germline lookup yields CDR1 SEHNR and CDR2 FQNEAQ (reference sequence). CDR3 size: 14 residues. The DNA for the CDR3 is TGTGCCAGCAGCTTAGCGGGGGGCCTTGAGACCCAGTACTTC. It codes for CASSLAGGLETQYF.

The chain uses TRBV7-2 and TRBJ2-3; the D is unclear. The germline CDR1 and CDR2 sequences are SGHTA and FQGNSA. The V and J ends lost 1 base and 4 bases respectively, with 12 bases between them. The CDR3 loop spans 15 amino acids. This CDR3 reads CASSLGSSTADTQYF. The DNA of the CDR3 is TGTGCCAGCAGCTTAGGTAGTTCGACTGCAGATACGCAGTATTTT.

CDR3 in amino acids: CASSRGGRGTDTQYF. DNA for the CDR3: TGTGCCAGCAGCCGAGGGGGGCGCGGCACAGATACGCAGTATTTT. The chain has TRBV7-3 and TRBJ2-3; D may correspond to TRBD1 or TRBD2 (6 bases each). V gave up 5 bases and J gave up 1 base, with 13 bases separating them. The CDR3 has 15 residues. CDR1 and CDR2 (germline): SGHTA, FQGTGA. Complete variable domain (other parts from reference TRBV7-3 and TRBJ2-3): GAGVSQTPSNKVTEKGKYVELRCDPISGHTALYWYRQSLGQGPEFLIYFQGTGAADDSGLPNDRFFAVRPEGSVSTLKIQRTERGDSAVYLCASSRGGRGTDTQYFGPGTRLTVL.

As DNA, the CDR3 is TGTGCCATCAATGGACGTGAGGGGGAGACCCAGTACTTC. Its protein is CAINGREGETQYF. The V and J genes are TRBV10-3 and TRBJ2-5; D might be TRBD1 or TRBD2, each matching 5 bases. The CDR3 has 13 residues. Trimming removed 7 bases from V and 5 bases from J, with 14 bases in between. Germline CDR1 and CDR2: ENHRY and SYGVKD.

The chain is built from TRBV28 and TRBJ2-7, with D tentatively TRBD1 (5 bases). This CDR3 has 14 amino acids. The germline V and J ends were trimmed by 5 bases and 2 bases, with 13 bases remaining between them. Germline lookup yields CDR1 MDHEN and CDR2 SYDVKM. CDR3 in amino acids: CASSLWGAAYEQYF. The DNA of the CDR3 is TGTGCCAGCAGTCTCTGGGGCGCTGCCTACGAGCAGTACTTC.

The rearrangement links TRBV6-5 to TRBJ2-1; TRBD2 agrees at 10 bases. Germline CDR1 reads MNHEY; CDR2 reads SVGAGI. CDR3 length: 16 residues. V gave up 3 bases and J gave up 4 bases; unmatched junction bases: 6. The CDR3 nucleotides read TGTGCCAGCAGTTATGGGAGGACTAGCGGTTACAATGAGCAGTTCTTC. Translating it yields CASSYGRTSGYNEQFF.

The CDR3 protein is CASSDSETDIQYF. Written as DNA, the CDR3 is TGTGCCAGCAGTGACTCGGAAACGGACATTCAGTACTTC. The genes are TRBV6-4 and TRBJ2-4; D ambiguous. CDR3 length: 13 residues. Germline loops: CDR1 MRHNA, CDR2 SNTAGT. The V end lost 0 bases, the J end lost 8 bases, and 8 bases lay between the germline ends.

CDR3 in amino acids: CASSPLPRGPSTDTQYF. For the CDR3, the DNA is TGTGCCAGCAGCCCTCTGCCCCGGGGACCTAGCACAGATACGCAGTATTTT. The chain links TRBV14 to TRBJ2-3; D may correspond to TRBD1 or TRBD2 (5 bases each). This CDR3 has 17 amino acids. Germline V CDR1 and CDR2: SGHDN, FVKESK. The V gene lost 4 bases and the J gene lost 0 bases, with 17 bases spanning the gap.

The V call is TRBV6-4, the J call TRBJ1-6; D ambiguous. Germline V lookup: CDR1 MRHNA, CDR2 SNTAGT. The CDR3 has 13 residues. Trimming took 5 bases from V and 8 from J, leaving 10 bases between them. The CDR3 spells CASSTTRDSPLHF. The DNA of the CDR3 is TGTGCCAGCAGTACGACCCGGGATTCACCCCTCCACTTT.

This chain uses TRBV4-1 with TRBJ1-1; D is unclear. The ends were cut back, 3 bases at V and 1 base at J, with 9 bases in the middle. The CDR3 spans 14 residues. Germline V CDR1 and CDR2: MGHRA, YSYEKL. The CDR3 here is CASSQLLGNTEAFF. The CDR3 nucleotides read TGCGCCAGCAGCCAGCTCCTAGGGAACACTGAAGCTTTCTTT.

The chain couples TRBV5-1 to TRBJ2-7; the D gene is possibly TRBD1 (5 bases). The CDR3 sequence is 14 residues long. From germline, CDR1 is SGHRS and CDR2 YFSETQ. V lost 0 bases and J 0 bases, leaving 7 bases between the germline ends. The CDR3 DNA sequence: TGCGCCAGCAGCTTGGGACAGCCCTCCTACGAGCAGTACTTC. Protein product: CASSLGQPSYEQYF.

Notes on this clone: Other DNA variants within this sample encode the same CDR3. The rearrangement uses TRBV9 and TRBJ2-7; 7 positions agree with TRBD1. The V gene end was trimmed by 0 bases and the J gene end by 0 bases; junction bases not matched to a gene: 3. The germline V gene has CDR1 SGDLS and CDR2 YYNGEE. The CDR3 has 15 amino acids. The CDR3 sequence is CASSVEAGGSYEQYF. CDR3 in DNA: TGTGCCAGCAGCGTAGAGGCAGGGGGCTCCTACGAGCAGTACTTC.

The rearrangement links TRBV9 to TRBJ2-7, with 9 bases lining up with TRBD1. The V gene end was trimmed by 1 base and the J gene end by 3 bases; junction bases not matched to a gene: 11. There are 17 residues in the CDR3. Germline V gene lookup returns CDR1 SGDLS and CDR2 YYNGEE. The CDR3 region is CASSVILLRDRDYEQYF. The CDR3 nucleotides read TGTGCCAGCAGCGTAATCCTCCTCCGGGACAGGGACTACGAGCAGTACTTC.

The rearrangement links TRBV2 to TRBJ2-3; 12 nucleotides line up with TRBD2. CDR1 and CDR2 from the germline V gene are SNHLY and FYNNEI. The CDR3 has 16 residues. Trimming cost V 6 bases and J 3 bases; bases outside gene matches: 7. In nucleotides, the CDR3 is TGTGCCAGCAGGGACTGGACTAGCGGGGAGACAGATACGCAGTATTTT. It is translated as CASRDWTSGETDTQYF. The full variable domain, its missing parts supplied by reference TRBV2 and TRBJ2-3, is EPEVTQTPSHQVTQMGQEVILRCVPISNHLYFYWYRQILGQKVEFLVSFYNNEISEKSEIFDDQFSVERPDGSNFTLKIRSTKLEDSAMYFCASRDWTSGETDTQYFGPGTRLTVL.

The V gene is TRBV10-3, the J gene TRBJ1-6; TRBD1 matches 9 bases. The germline gives CDR1 ENHRY, CDR2 SYGVKD. V dropped 6 bases and J dropped 5; count of bases not matched to a gene: 5. This CDR3 is 15 amino acids long. CDR3: CAIRTRDRDNSPLHF. In DNA, the CDR3 is TGTGCCATCAGGACCCGGGACAGGGATAATTCACCCCTCCACTTT.

The chain joins TRBV29-1 to TRBJ1-2; no clear D. This CDR3 region has 12 residues. Germline-derived CDR1 and CDR2 are SQVTM and ANQGSEA. Trimming stripped 0 bases from V and 8 bases from J, with 10 bases between. CDR3: CSVEDLSGGYTF. The CDR3 bases are TGCAGCGTTGAAGATCTAAGTGGAGGCTACACCTTC.

This chain links TRBV7-9 with TRBJ2-3, with 9 bases identical to TRBD1. The CDR3 is made up of 16 amino acids. V was clipped by 4 bases and J by 0 bases; unmatched bases: 5. Looked up from germline, CDR1 is SEHNR and CDR2 is FQNEAQ (reference sequence). The CDR3 sequence: CASSSGQGHSTDTQYF. The CDR3 DNA reads TGTGCCAGCAGCTCGGGACAGGGCCATAGCACAGATACGCAGTATTTT.

The chain couples TRBV2 to TRBJ1-2, with D hard to call. CDR1 SNHLY and CDR2 FYNNEI come from the germline V gene. The CDR3 totals 16 residues. Trimming removed 0 bases from V and 4 bases from J, with 15 bases in between. CDR3 amino acids: CASSEALELTPYGYTF. The CDR3 DNA follows: TGTGCCAGCAGTGAAGCTCTGGAACTAACCCCCTATGGCTACACCTTC.

This clone was seen a handful of times. This chain joins TRBV29-1 and TRBJ2-7; perhaps TRBD1 as D (6 bases). The V gene lost 4 bases and the J gene lost 5 bases, with 12 bases spanning the gap. CDR3 length: 12 residues. Looked up from germline, CDR1 is SQVTM and CDR2 is ANQGSEA. In DNA form, the CDR3 reads TGCAGCGTTGGGCAGGGGCGGGACGAGCAGTACTTC. It encodes CSVGQGRDEQYF.

This clone was picked up a small number of times. Other DNA sequences of this sample code for an identical CDR3. The V call is TRBV5-1, the J call TRBJ2-7; D unresolved. V was clipped by 2 bases and J by 2 bases, with 8 bases between them. The CDR3 covers 13 residues. Per the germline V gene, CDR1 is SGHRS and CDR2 is YFSETQ. CDR3 residues: CASSFQGAYEQYF. The CDR3 nucleotides are TGCGCCAGCAGCTTTCAAGGAGCCTACGAGCAGTACTTC. Complete variable domain (other parts from reference TRBV5-1 and TRBJ2-7): KAGVTQTPRYLIKTRGQQVTLSCSPISGHRSVSWYQQTPGQGLQFLFEYFSETQRNKGNFPGRFSGRQFSNSRSEMNVSTLELGDSALYLCASSFQGAYEQYFGPGTRLTVT.

The chain joins TRBV14 to TRBJ1-1; D is perhaps TRBD1 (5 bases). Germline V gene data show CDR1 as SGHDN and CDR2 as FVKESK. Trimming stripped 2 bases from V and 5 bases from J, with 12 bases between. The CDR3 runs 14 residues. In DNA, the CDR3 is TGTGCCAGCAGCCAAATGCAGGGACGGACTGAAGCTTTCTTT. This translates into CASSQMQGRTEAFF. The full variable domain, with the rest looked up from reference TRBV14 and TRBJ1-1, is EAGVTQFPSHSVIEKGQTVTLRCDPISGHDNLYWYRRVMGKEIKFLLHFVKESKQDESGMPNNRFLAERTGGTYSTLKVQPAELEDSGVYFCASSQMQGRTEAFFGQGTRLTVV.

This clone was picked up a small number of times. The rearrangement links TRBV6-5 to TRBJ2-5; 12 bases map to TRBD1. Germline lookup yields CDR1 MNHEY and CDR2 SVGAGI. V was clipped by 8 bases and J by 5 bases; unmatched bases: 3. This CDR3 is built from 13 residues. This CDR3 is CASGTGGRETQYF. The CDR3 DNA sequence: TGTGCCAGCGGGACAGGGGGCAGGGAGACCCAGTACTTC.

This clone has a handful of counts. The gene calls are TRBV11-2 and TRBJ2-2, with D perhaps matching TRBD1 or TRBD2 (5 bases each). Deletions cut 1 base from V and 1 base from J, with 13 bases between. CDR3 length: 17 amino acids. CDR1 and CDR2 from the germline V gene are SGHAT and FQNNGV. The CDR3 here is CASSLGWDARNTGELFF. As DNA, the CDR3 is TGTGCCAGCAGCTTAGGCTGGGACGCAAGGAACACCGGGGAGCTGTTTTTT.

This clone was seen more than once but under ten times. This chain connects TRBV13 to TRBJ2-5; a weak D match, TRBD1 (6 bases). Germline V gene sequence: CDR1 PRHDT, CDR2 FYEKMQ (reference sequence). This CDR3 contains 14 residues. Trimming removed 6 bases from V and 4 bases from J, with 15 bases in between. The CDR3 here is CASSHWGRPETQYF. CDR3 DNA: TGTGCCAGCAGTCACTGGGGGCGCCCAGAGACCCAGTACTTC.

CDR3: CASSEASVNTEAFF. The CDR3 region has the DNA TGTGCCAGCAGTGAAGCATCTGTGAACACTGAAGCTTTCTTT. J is TRBJ1-1 and V is TRBV6-1, with D unresolved. The CDR3 spans 14 residues. Per germline, CDR1 MNHNS and CDR2 SASEGT. V lost 0 bases to trimming and J lost 0 bases, with 5 bases between them.

This chain links TRBV4-1 with TRBJ2-1; no reliable D call. Germline CDR1 and CDR2: MGHRA and YSYEKL. The V and J ends lost 1 base and 6 bases respectively, with 13 bases between them. There are 15 residues in the CDR3. CDR3 DNA: TGCGCCAGCAGCCAAGTCGGGTACTCCAGCAATGAGCAGTTCTTC. It encodes CASSQVGYSSNEQFF.